This T cell receptor beta chain was identified in a study of cytomegalovirus exposure and HLA in healthy donors. Germline assignment: CDR1 MDHEN and CDR2 SYDVKM. V trimming: 5 bases; J trimming: 2 bases; junction bases outside the gene matches: 14. The CDR3 spans 18 residues. PCR amplification relied on 60 Vbeta primers (plus 13 Jbeta primers). TCRdb's copy holds only in-frame clones and misses some; the assay was immunoSEQ multiplex PCR. The profile shows 200,000 to 250,000 clones, about 80% of them singletons. A single count supports this clone. Antigen specificity is unknown. Study-level points and caveats: A missense variant in DCLRE1C was later tied to TCR beta V- and J-gene trimming. For most subjects, TCR beta sequences were reported to predict HLA-A and HLA-B alleles with accuracy.

This clonotype was sampled from a woman aged 40 to 49 in good health and CMV-seronegative. The V gene is TRBV28, the J gene TRBJ1-5, with TRBD1 matching over 8 bases. The material sequenced was PBMCs. CDR3 nucleotides: TGTGCCAGCAGTGCAAACCGGGACAGGTTTAATGGCAATCAGCCCCAGCATTTT. It specifies CASSANRDRFNGNQPQHF.